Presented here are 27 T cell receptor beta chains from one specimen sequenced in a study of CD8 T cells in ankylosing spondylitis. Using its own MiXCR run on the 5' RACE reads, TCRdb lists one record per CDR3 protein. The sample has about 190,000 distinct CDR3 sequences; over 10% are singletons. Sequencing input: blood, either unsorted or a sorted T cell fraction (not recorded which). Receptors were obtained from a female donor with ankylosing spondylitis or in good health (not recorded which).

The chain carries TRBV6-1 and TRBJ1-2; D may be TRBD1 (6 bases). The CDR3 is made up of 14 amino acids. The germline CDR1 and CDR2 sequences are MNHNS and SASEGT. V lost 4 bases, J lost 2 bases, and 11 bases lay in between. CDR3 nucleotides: TGTGCCAGCAGTGCTGGACAGACAAACTATGGCTACACCTTC. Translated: CASSAGQTNYGYTF.

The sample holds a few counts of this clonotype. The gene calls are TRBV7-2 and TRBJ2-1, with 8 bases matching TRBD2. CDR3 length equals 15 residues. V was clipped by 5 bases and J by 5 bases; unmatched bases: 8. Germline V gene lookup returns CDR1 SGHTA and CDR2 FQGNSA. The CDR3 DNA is TGTGCCAGCAGCATACTAGCGGTGGGCCACAATGAGCAGTTCTTC. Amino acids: CASSILAVGHNEQFF.

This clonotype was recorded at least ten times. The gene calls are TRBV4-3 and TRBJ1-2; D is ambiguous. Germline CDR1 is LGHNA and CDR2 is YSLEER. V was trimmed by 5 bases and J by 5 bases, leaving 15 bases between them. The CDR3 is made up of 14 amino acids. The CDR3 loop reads CASSEAGLGYGYTF. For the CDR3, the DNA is TGCGCCAGCAGCGAAGCCGGCTTAGGGTATGGCTACACCTTC.

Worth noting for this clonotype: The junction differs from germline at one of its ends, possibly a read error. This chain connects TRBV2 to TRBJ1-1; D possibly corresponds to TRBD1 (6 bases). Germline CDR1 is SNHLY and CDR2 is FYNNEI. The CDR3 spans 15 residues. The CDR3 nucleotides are TGTGCCAGCAAAGGAGAGACAGGTGCGAACGCTGAAGCTTTCTTT. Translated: CASKGETGANAEAFF.

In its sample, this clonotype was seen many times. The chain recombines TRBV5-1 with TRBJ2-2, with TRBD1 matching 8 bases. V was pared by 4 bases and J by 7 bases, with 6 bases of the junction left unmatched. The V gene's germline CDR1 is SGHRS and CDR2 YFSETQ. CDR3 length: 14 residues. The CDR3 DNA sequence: TGCGCCAGCAGCGGCAGGGGGCAGGACGGGGAGCTGTTTTTT. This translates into CASSGRGQDGELFF.

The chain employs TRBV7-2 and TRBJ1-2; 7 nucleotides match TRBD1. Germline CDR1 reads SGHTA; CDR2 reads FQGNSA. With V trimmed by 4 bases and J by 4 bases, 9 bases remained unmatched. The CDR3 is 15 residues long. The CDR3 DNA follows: TGTGCCAGCAGCTCCCCGGGACAGTCCGGCTATGGCTACACCTTC. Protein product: CASSSPGQSGYGYTF.

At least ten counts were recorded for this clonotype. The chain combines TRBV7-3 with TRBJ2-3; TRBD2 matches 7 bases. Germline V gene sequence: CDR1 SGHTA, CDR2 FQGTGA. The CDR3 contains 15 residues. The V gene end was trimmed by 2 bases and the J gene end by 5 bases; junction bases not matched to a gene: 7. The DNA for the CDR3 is TGTGCCAGCAGCTTACGTGGCTCTAGCGGAGATACGCAGTATTTT. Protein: CASSLRGSSGDTQYF.

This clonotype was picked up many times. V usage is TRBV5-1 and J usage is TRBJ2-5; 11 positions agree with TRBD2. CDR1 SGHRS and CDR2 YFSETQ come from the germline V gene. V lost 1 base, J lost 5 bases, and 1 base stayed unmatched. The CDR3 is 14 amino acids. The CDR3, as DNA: TGCGCCAGCAGCTTGCGGACTAGCGGGGAGACCCAGTACTTC. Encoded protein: CASSLRTSGETQYF.

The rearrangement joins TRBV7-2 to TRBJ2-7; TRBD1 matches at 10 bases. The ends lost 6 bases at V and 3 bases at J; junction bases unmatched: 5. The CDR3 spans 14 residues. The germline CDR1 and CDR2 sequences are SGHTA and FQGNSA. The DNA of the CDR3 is TGTGCCAGCAGACATAGGGACAGGGGCTACGAGCAGTACTTC. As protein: CASRHRDRGYEQYF.

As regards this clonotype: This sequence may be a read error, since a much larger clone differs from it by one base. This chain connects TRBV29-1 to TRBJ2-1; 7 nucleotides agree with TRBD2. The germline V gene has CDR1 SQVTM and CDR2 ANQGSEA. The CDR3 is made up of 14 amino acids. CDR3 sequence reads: CSVERREWSNEQIF. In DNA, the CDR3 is TGCAGCGTTGAACGGCGGGAGTGGTCCAATGAGCAGATCTTC.

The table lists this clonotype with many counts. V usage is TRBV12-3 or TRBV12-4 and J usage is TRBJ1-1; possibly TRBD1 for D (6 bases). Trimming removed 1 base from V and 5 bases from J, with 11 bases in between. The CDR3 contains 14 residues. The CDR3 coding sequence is TGTGCCAGCAGTTTAGGGGGGCAAGGGACTGAAGCTTTCTTT. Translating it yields CASSLGGQGTEAFF.

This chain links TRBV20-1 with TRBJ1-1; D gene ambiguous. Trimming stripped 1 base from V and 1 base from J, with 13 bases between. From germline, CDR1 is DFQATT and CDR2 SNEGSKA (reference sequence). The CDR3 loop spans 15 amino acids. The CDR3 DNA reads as TGCAGTGCTAGAGTGGGCAGCAACCCGAACACTGAAGCTTTCTTT. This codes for CSARVGSNPNTEAFF.

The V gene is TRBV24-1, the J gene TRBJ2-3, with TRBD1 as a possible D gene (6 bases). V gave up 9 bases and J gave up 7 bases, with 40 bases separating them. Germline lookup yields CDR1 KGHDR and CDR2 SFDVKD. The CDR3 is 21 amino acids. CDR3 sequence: CATFDLTRCILDSVAENTQYF. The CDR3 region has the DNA TGTGCCACCTTTGATTTGACCAGGTGTATTTTGGACAGCGTGGCGGAGAATACGCAGTATTTT.

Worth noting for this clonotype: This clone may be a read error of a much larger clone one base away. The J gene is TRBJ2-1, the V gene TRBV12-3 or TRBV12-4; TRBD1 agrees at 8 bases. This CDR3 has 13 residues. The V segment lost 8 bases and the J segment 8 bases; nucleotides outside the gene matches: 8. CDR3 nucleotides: TGTGCCAGCCCCAGGACAGGGAGCGATGAGCAGTTCTTC. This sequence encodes CASPRTGSDEQFF.

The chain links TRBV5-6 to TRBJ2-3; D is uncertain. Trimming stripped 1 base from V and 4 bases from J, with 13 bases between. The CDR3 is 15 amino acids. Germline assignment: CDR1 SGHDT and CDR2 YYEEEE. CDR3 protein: CASSLLRLPPDTQYF. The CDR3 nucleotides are TGTGCCAGCAGCTTGTTGCGACTCCCGCCAGATACGCAGTATTTT.

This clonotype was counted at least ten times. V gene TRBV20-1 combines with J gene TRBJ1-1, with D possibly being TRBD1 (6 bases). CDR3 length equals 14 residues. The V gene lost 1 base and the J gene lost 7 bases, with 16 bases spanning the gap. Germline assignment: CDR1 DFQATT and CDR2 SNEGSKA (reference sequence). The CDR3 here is CSARGRDTRFEAFF. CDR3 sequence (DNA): TGCAGTGCTAGAGGTAGGGACACCCGTTTTGAAGCTTTCTTT.

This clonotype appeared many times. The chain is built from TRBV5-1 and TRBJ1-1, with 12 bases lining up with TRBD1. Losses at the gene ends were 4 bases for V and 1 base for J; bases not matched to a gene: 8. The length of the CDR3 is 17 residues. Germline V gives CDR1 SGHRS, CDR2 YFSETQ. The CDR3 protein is CASSLGQGAYKNTEAFF. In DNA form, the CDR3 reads TGCGCCAGCAGCCTGGGACAGGGGGCTTATAAGAACACTGAAGCTTTCTTT.

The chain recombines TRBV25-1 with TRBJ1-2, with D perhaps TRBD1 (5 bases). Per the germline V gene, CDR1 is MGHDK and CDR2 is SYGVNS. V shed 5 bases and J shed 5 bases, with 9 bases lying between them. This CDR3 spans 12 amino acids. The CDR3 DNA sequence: TGTGCCAGCAGTCGGGGGATGTATGGCTACACCTTC. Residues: CASSRGMYGYTF.

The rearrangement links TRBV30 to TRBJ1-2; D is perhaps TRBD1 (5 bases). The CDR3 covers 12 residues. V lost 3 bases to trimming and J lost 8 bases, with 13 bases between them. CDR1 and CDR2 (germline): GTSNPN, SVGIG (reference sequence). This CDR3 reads CAWRTGGKGYTF. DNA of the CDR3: TGTGCCTGGAGGACGGGGGGGAAGGGCTACACCTTC.

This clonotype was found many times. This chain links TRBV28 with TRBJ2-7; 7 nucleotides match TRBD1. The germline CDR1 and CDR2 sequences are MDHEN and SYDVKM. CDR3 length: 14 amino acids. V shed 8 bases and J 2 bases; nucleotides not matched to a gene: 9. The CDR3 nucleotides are TGTGCCAGCTGCCCACCCGGGACAGCCTACGAGCAGTACTTC. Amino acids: CASCPPGTAYEQYF.

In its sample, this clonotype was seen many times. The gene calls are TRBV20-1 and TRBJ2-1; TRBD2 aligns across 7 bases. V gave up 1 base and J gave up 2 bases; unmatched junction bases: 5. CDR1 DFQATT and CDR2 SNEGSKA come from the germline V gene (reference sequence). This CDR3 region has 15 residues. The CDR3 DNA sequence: TGCAGTGCTAGAGCCCTAGCGGACCCCTACAATGAGCAGTTCTTC. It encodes CSARALADPYNEQFF.

The CDR3 sequence is CASSLGNSGILDTQYF. The DNA for the CDR3 is TGCGCCAGCAGCTTGGGGAATAGCGGGATCTTGGATACGCAGTATTTT. The chain employs TRBV5-1 and TRBJ2-3; 8 nucleotides line up with TRBD2. V shed 0 bases and J 6 bases; nucleotides not matched to a gene: 9. The CDR3 is 16 amino acids. In germline, CDR1 is SGHRS, CDR2 YFSETQ.

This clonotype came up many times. The CDR3 is CSAREEGISEKLFF. The CDR3 coding sequence is TGCAGTGCTAGAGAGGAGGGAATAAGTGAAAAACTGTTTTTT. The chain has TRBV20-1 and TRBJ1-4; D call uncertain. CDR3 length: 14 amino acids. Between the trimmed V and J ends, which lost 0 bases and 7 bases, there was a span of 12 bases. Germline-derived CDR1 and CDR2 are DFQATT and SNEGSKA (reference sequence).

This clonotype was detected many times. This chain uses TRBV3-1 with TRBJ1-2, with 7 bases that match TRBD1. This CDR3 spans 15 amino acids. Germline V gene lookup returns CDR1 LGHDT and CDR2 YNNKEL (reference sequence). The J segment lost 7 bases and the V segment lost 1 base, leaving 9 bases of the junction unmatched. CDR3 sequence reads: CASSQVGQGGSGYTF. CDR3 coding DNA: TGTGCCAGCAGCCAAGTCGGACAAGGGGGCAGTGGCTACACCTTC.

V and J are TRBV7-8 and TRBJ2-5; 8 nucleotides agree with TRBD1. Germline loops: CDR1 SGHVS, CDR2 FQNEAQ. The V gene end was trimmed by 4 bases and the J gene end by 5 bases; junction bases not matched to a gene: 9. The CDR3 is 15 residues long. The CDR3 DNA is TGTGCCAGCAGCTCCGGGACAGGATCGGAGGAGACCCAGTACTTC. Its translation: CASSSGTGSEETQYF.

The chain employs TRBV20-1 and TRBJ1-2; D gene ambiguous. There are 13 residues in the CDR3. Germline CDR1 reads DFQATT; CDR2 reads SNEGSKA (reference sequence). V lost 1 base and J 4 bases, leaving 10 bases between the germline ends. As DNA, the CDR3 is TGCAGTGCTAGAGTAGACCTAGGCTATGGCTACACCTTC. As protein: CSARVDLGYGYTF.

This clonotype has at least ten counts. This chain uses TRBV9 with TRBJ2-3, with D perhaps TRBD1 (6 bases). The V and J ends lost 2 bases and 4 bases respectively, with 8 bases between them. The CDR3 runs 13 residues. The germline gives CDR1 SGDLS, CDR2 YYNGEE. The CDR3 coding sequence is TGTGCCAGCAGCGTTCCAGGGGCAGATACGCAGTATTTT. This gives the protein CASSVPGADTQYF.